The 5 T cell receptor beta chains given below trace back to one sample, sequenced in a study of blood T cell repertoires in COVID-19. TCRdb's copy holds only in-frame clones and misses some; the assay was immunoSEQ multiplex PCR. The sample records over 150,000 clones, around four fifths being singletons. The sample consisted of peripheral blood. Receptors originate from a woman between 55 and 75 years old with acute or convalescent COVID-19.

V is TRBV5-6 and J is TRBJ2-3, with 12 bases fitting TRBD2. V shed 1 base and J 4 bases; nucleotides not matched to a gene: 4. This CDR3 comprises 16 residues. CDR1 and CDR2 (germline): SGHDT, YYEEEE. For the CDR3, the DNA is TGTGCCAGCAGCTTGTTGGCTAGCGGGGGGGCAGATACGCAGTATTTT. Residues: CASSLLASGGADTQYF.

In its sample, this clone was seen once. This rearrangement joins TRBV18 to TRBJ1-3; TRBD1 agrees at 10 bases. The germline V gene encodes CDR1 KGHSH and CDR2 LQKENI. Germline trimming cut 5 bases from V and 4 bases from J; bases unmatched to any gene: 8. The CDR3 contains 16 residues. CDR3 in DNA: TGTGCCAGCTCATCGTCCGGGACAGGGGCAGGAAACACCATATATTTT. This codes for CASSSSGTGAGNTIYF. The variable domain in full, with the rest retrieved from reference TRBV18 and TRBJ1-3, is NAGVMQNPRHLVRRRGQEARLRCSPMKGHSHVYWYRQLPEEGLKFMVYLQKENIIDESGMPKERFSAEFPKEGPSILRIQQVVRGDSAAYFCASSSSGTGAGNTIYFGEGSWLTVV.

The V gene is TRBV9, the J gene TRBJ1-2, with D possibly being TRBD1 (5 bases). The CDR3 consists of 16 residues. Trimming removed 0 bases from V and 1 base from J, with 13 bases in between. Per germline, CDR1 SGDLS and CDR2 YYNGEE. As DNA, the CDR3 is TGTGCCAGCAGCGTAGCCGCGACAGCCCATAACTATGGCTACACCTTC. Translating gives CASSVAATAHNYGYTF.

The chain combines TRBV19 with TRBJ1-1; 7 bases align to TRBD1. V gave up 4 bases and J gave up 4 bases; unmatched junction bases: 9. The CDR3 runs 15 residues. CDR1 is LNHDA and CDR2 is SQIVND in the germline V gene (reference sequence). The CDR3 loop reads CASSTGQTLGTEAFF. CDR3 bases: TGTGCCAGTAGTACGGGACAGACCCTGGGCACTGAAGCTTTCTTT.

The J gene is TRBJ1-2, the V gene TRBV7-9; D gene unclear. Trimming pared 3 bases from V and 8 bases from J, leaving 7 bases between. This CDR3 is 11 amino acids long. Per germline, CDR1 SEHNR and CDR2 FQNEAQ (reference sequence). The CDR3 coding sequence is TGTGCCAGCAGCTTCGAGTTCGGCTACACCTTC. Protein: CASSFEFGYTF.